This paragraph reports one T cell receptor beta chain. Antigen unknown. The entry originates in a study of cytotoxic CD8 clonotypes in ibrutinib-treated CLL. For the study at large: The response samples were taken once patients had been treated for a median of approximately 13 months, range 6 to 36.

Germline V gene data show CDR1 as MDHEN and CDR2 as SYDVKM. CDR3 length: 13 amino acids. Deletions cut 2 bases from V and 2 bases from J, with 6 bases between. Assay: immunoSEQ multiplex PCR; the TCRdb copy retains only in-frame clones and omits some. Of over 95,000 clones in the sample, approximately 56% were seen once. Study-level points and caveats: Clonality increased at ibrutinib response and stayed stable in sustained remission. At progression, however, it fell back toward baseline. Measured clonality at baseline was greater than in age-matched healthy donors and tracked with circulating CD8+ T-cell counts.

Here the sequenced sample was PBMCs, taken after 24 months of ibrutinib treatment. This sequence originates from a human donor with chronic lymphocytic leukemia. The V and J genes are TRBV28 and TRBJ1-1; D remains ambiguous. The CDR3 DNA is TGTGCCAGCAGTTTACTGAGAAACACTGAAGCTTTCTTT. Translated, it gives CASSLLRNTEAFF.